Listed below are T cell receptor beta chains from one sample, sequenced in a study of control samples from healthy donors and cancer patients. Generated by immunoSEQ multiplex PCR, the TCRdb table keeps only in-frame clones and is missing some. The sample contains about 50,000 clones, 93% of which appear only once. Sequencing was performed on PBMCs. The receptors were sampled from a woman aged 50 to 60 with head and neck cancer. Each CDR3 is given with its conserved first and last residue. The D gene is left open where the match is weak. The size of a clone is reported for some rows only, either as once, few or many, or as a class for expanded clones.

d_gene: TRBD1; j_gene: TRBJ1-5; abundance: -; v_gene: TRBV30; CDR3aa: CACAGTGGFQPQHF; CDR3nt: TGTGCCTGCGCCGGGACAGGGGGATTTCAGCCCCAGCATTTT
d_gene: -; j_gene: TRBJ1-6; abundance: once; v_gene: TRBV6-5; CDR3aa: CASTEGWTANSPLHF; CDR3nt: TGTGCCAGCACCGAGGGGTGGACAGCCAATTCACCCCTCCACTTT
d_gene: -; j_gene: TRBJ2-5; abundance: -; v_gene: TRBV15; CDR3aa: CATSREPRVQETQYF; CDR3nt: TGTGCCACCAGCAGAGAACCGAGGGTTCAAGAGACCCAGTACTTC
d_gene: -; j_gene: TRBJ2-7; abundance: -; v_gene: TRBV29-1; CDR3aa: CSVEGVQAYEQYF; CDR3nt: TGCAGCGTGGAGGGGGTACAGGCCTACGAGCAGTACTTC
d_gene: -; j_gene: TRBJ1-1; abundance: -; v_gene: TRBV5-1; CDR3aa: CASSSWGPSTEAFF; CDR3nt: TGCGCCAGCAGCTCATGGGGTCCGTCCACTGAAGCTTTCTTT
d_gene: TRBD1; j_gene: TRBJ2-1; abundance: -; v_gene: TRBV3-1/TRBV3-2; CDR3aa: CASSQDGAGGHNEQFF; CDR3nt: TGTGCCAGCAGCCAAGATGGGGCAGGGGGCCACAATGAGCAGTTCTTC
d_gene: TRBD1; j_gene: TRBJ2-4; abundance: -; v_gene: TRBV7-2; CDR3aa: CASSSRPGTGDRNIQYF; CDR3nt: TGTGCCAGCAGCTCCCGTCCCGGGACAGGGGATAGAAACATTCAGTACTTC
d_gene: -; j_gene: TRBJ2-1; abundance: -; v_gene: TRBV2; CDR3aa: CASEGVSYNEQFF; CDR3nt: TGTGCCAGCGAAGGGGTGTCCTACAATGAGCAGTTCTTC
d_gene: -; j_gene: TRBJ2-3; abundance: -; v_gene: TRBV7-6; CDR3aa: CASSLLDASTDTQYF; CDR3nt: TGTGCCAGCAGCCTGCTGGATGCTAGCACAGATACGCAGTATTTT
d_gene: TRBD1; j_gene: TRBJ1-1; abundance: -; v_gene: TRBV30; CDR3aa: CASTGGEVNTEAFF; CDR3nt: TGTGCCTCGACAGGGGGGGAGGTGAACACTGAAGCTTTCTTT
d_gene: -; j_gene: TRBJ1-1; abundance: once; v_gene: TRBV2; CDR3aa: CASTQRAGRNTEAFF; CDR3nt: TGTGCCAGCACCCAGAGGGCAGGGAGGAACACTGAAGCTTTCTTT
d_gene: TRBD1; j_gene: TRBJ1-1; abundance: once; v_gene: TRBV27; CDR3aa: CASSLQGARMNTEAFF; CDR3nt: TGTGCCAGCAGTTTACAGGGGGCACGGATGAACACTGAAGCTTTCTTT
d_gene: TRBD2; j_gene: TRBJ2-5; abundance: -; v_gene: TRBV11-2; CDR3aa: CASSLMASGGKETQYF; CDR3nt: TGTGCCAGCAGCCTTATGGCTAGCGGGGGGAAAGAGACCCAGTACTTC
d_gene: -; j_gene: TRBJ2-5; abundance: -; v_gene: TRBV1; CDR3aa: CTSSPPQAPETQYF; CDR3nt: TGCACCAGCAGCCCCCCCCAGGCTCCAGAGACCCAGTACTTC
d_gene: TRBD1; j_gene: TRBJ1-2; abundance: -; v_gene: TRBV5-6; CDR3aa: CASSSFYRGLAGYTF; CDR3nt: TGTGCCAGCAGTTCCTTTTACAGGGGGCTCGCTGGCTACACCTTC
d_gene: TRBD2; j_gene: TRBJ2-7; abundance: -; v_gene: TRBV7-8; CDR3aa: CASSGGDLTYEQYF; CDR3nt: TGTGCCAGCAGCGGGGGGGACTTAACCTACGAGCAGTACTTC
d_gene: -; j_gene: TRBJ1-1; abundance: -; v_gene: TRBV24-1; CDR3aa: CATSDRGTEAFF; CDR3nt: TGTGCCACCAGTGATAGAGGGACTGAAGCTTTCTTT
d_gene: -; j_gene: TRBJ2-7; abundance: -; v_gene: TRBV5-6; CDR3aa: CASSLYGLSSYEQYF; CDR3nt: TGTGCCAGCAGCTTGTACGGGCTTAGCTCCTACGAGCAGTACTTC
d_gene: TRBD2; j_gene: TRBJ2-2; abundance: -; v_gene: TRBV27; CDR3aa: CASMASGNSGELFF; CDR3nt: TGTGCCAGCATGGCTAGCGGGAACTCCGGGGAGCTGTTTTTT
d_gene: -; j_gene: TRBJ1-5; abundance: once; v_gene: TRBV18; CDR3aa: CASSYGLDQPQHF; CDR3nt: TGTGCCAGCTCATACGGACTGGATCAGCCCCAGCATTTT